The clone carrying this T cell receptor (beta chain) was picked up a small number of times. The antigen is unknown. This sample is part of a study of CD8+ T cells in alopecia areata. Treatment indicated: oral pan-JAK inhibitor, 5-10 mg twice daily. After isolation, RNA underwent reverse transcription to generate cDNA as the sequencing template. The assay was immunoSEQ multiplex PCR, and TCRdb's table has in-frame clones only and misses some. The data contain about 140,000 clones, roughly 80% of them singletons. General study results and limits: There were also resident alphabeta T cells of normal skin sequenced in scalp samples.

Trimming took 1 base from V and 1 from J, leaving 8 bases between them. Germline CDR1 is SGHVS and CDR2 is FQNEAQ. The length of the CDR3 is 14 residues. The TCR sequence derives from a human donor with alopecia areata. This rearrangement joins TRBV7-8 to TRBJ2-7; D gene unclear. The specimen was CD8+ T cells sorted from blood, collected at week 4, from a patient treated with tofacitinib. CDR3 in DNA: TGTGCCAGCAGCTTAGACCCCTTGTCCTACGAGCAGTACTTC. This translates into CASSLDPLSYEQYF.